The present TCR beta chain was sequenced within a study of identical twins. Study-wide results and limits: The same donors were not followed; conclusions instead depended on cross-sectional statistical analysis.

Germline lookup yields CDR1 MDHEN and CDR2 SYDVKM. The CDR3 is 17 amino acids. V lost 5 bases to trimming and J lost 0 bases, with 17 bases between them. TCRdb re-called the 5' RACE reads with MiXCR, one entry per CDR3 protein. Here the sample spans under 250,000 distinct CDR3 sequences, 6% to 8% being singletons. This clonotype was observed a few times. Its specificity is not known. These same data were also listed under a study on yellow fever vaccine responses in identical twins.

Input material: CD8+ T cells sorted from blood. This chain joins TRBV28 and TRBJ2-1, with D uncertain. The TCR was taken from a woman aged 18-30 years in good health. The CDR3 nucleotides are TGTGCCAGCAGTCCTACCGAACTCCCGAGCTCCTACAATGAGCAGTTCTTC. It is translated as CASSPTELPSSYNEQFF.